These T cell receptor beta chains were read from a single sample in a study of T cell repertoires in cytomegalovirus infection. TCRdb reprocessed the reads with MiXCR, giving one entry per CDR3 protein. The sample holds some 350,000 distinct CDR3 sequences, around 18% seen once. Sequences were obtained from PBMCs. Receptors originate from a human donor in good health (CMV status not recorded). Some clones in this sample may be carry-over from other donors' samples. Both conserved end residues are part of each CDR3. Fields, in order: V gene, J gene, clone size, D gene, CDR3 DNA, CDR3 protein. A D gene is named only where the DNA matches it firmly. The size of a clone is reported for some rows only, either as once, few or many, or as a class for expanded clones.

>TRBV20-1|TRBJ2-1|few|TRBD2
TGCAGTGTCGGGGGGGCTCTCTACAATGAGCAGTTCTTC
CSVGGALYNEQFF
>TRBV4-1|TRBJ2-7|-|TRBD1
TGCGCCAGCAGCTTCCGGACAGGCAGCTCCTACGAGCAGTACTTC
CASSFRTGSSYEQYF
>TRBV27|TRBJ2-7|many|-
TGTGCCAGCAGAACTCAACAGGGAGGGGCCTACGAGCAGTACTTC
CASRTQQGGAYEQYF
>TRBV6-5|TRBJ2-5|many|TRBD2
TGTGCCAGCAGTTACTCCCGGGGAGGGAAGGAGACCCAGTACTTC
CASSYSRGGKETQYF
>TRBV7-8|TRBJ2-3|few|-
TGTGCCAGCAGCTTATCTCGTAAGACAGATACGCAGTATTTT
CASSLSRKTDTQYF
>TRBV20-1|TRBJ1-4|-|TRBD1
TGCAGTGCGCTACAGGGGGCCAGCGAAAAACTGTTTTTT
CSALQGASEKLFF
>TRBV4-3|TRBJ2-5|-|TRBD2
TGCGCCAGCAGCCAAGATGAACTAGCGGGAGTGAGCGAGACCCAGTACTTC
CASSQDELAGVSETQYF
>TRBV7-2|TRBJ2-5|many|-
TGTGCCAGCAGCGGCCAGGGTGGAGAGACCCAGTACTTC
CASSGQGGETQYF
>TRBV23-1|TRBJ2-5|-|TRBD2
TGCGCCAGCAGTCAAGAGTCACTAGCGGGATTGGAGACCCAGTACTTC
CASSQESLAGLETQYF
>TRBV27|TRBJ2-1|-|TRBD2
TGTGCCAGCAGACTAGCGGGAGGCACCGATGAGCAGTTCTTC
CASRLAGGTDEQFF
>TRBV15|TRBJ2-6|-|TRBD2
TGTGCCACCAGCCCCGGGGGGGTGGATGGGGCCAACGTCCTGACTTTC
CATSPGGVDGANVLTF
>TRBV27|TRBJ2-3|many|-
TGTGCCAGCGGAGCGGGCAACACAGATACGCAGTATTTT
CASGAGNTDTQYF
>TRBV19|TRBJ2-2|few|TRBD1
TGTGCCAGTAGTATATCGGGACAGACGAACACCGGGGAGCTGTTTTTT
CASSISGQTNTGELFF
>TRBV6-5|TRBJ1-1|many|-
TGTGCCAGCAACCCACCTCGGGGGTCGGGCACTGAAGCTTTCTTT
CASNPPRGSGTEAFF
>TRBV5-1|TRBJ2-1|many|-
TGCGCCAGCAGCTTGGGGAGCGGGCCACTCAATGAGCAGTTCTTC
CASSLGSGPLNEQFF
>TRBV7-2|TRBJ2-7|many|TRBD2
TGTGCCAGCAGCTTAGCGGTCGGGGGGGCCTACGAGCAGTACTTC
CASSLAVGGAYEQYF
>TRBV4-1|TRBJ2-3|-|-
TGCGCCAGCAGCCAAGCCTGGGGGACCACAGATACGCAGTATTTT
CASSQAWGTTDTQYF
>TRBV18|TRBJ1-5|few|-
TGTGCCAGCTCACCAAGGGCGGTCAATCAGCCCCAGCATTTT
CASSPRAVNQPQHF
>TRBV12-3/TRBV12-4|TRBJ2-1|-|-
TGTGCCAGCTGCGTATCGGGGGGCCATAGTGAGCAGTTCTTC
CASCVSGGHSEQFF
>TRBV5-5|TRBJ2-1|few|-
TGTGCCAGCAGCTTGGAGAAATACAATGAGCAGTTCTTC
CASSLEKYNEQFF
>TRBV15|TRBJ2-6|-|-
TGTGCCACGACGACACTTAGCACAGGGGACTTAGCTGGGGCCAACGTCCTGACTTTC
CATTTLSTGDLAGANVLTF
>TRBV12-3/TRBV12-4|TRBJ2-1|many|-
TGTGCCAGCAGGACTGGACAGTACAATGAGCAGTTCTTC
CASRTGQYNEQFF
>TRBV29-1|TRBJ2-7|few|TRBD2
TGCAGCGTTTACGGGGAGGGAAGCTCCTACGAGCAGTACTTC
CSVYGEGSSYEQYF
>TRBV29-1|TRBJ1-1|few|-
TGCAGCGTTGGGGGGTGGAACACTGAAGCTTTCTTT
CSVGGWNTEAFF
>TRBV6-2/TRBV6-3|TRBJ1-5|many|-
TGTGCCAGCAGTTACTCCCGAAGCAATCAGCCCCAGCATTTT
CASSYSRSNQPQHF
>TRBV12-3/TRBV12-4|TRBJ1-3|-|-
TGTGCCAGCGGTCTTCTTGGAAACACCATATATTTT
CASGLLGNTIYF
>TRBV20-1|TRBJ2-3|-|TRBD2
TGCAGTGCCCTACGACTAGCGGGGGGGCGAGATACGCAGTATTTT
CSALRLAGGRDTQYF
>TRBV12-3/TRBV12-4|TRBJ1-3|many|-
TGTGCCACCGAAAGAAACACCATATATTTT
CATERNTIYF
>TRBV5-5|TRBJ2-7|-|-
TGTGCCAGCAGGAGGTGGGGGACACCCAAGCTCGAGCAGTACTTC
CASRRWGTPKLEQYF
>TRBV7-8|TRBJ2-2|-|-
TGTGCCAGCAGCAGACTAGTGGACACCGGGGAGCTGTTTTTT
CASSRLVDTGELFF
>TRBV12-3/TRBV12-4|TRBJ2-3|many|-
TGTGCCAGCAGCCTGGGGAATACGCAGTATTTT
CASSLGNTQYF
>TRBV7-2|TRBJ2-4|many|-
TGTGCCAGCAGCCCTGGAGGAAACATTCAGTACTTC
CASSPGGNIQYF
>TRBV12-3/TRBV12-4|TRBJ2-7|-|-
TGTGCCAGCAGTTTACGTTGGGGTCAGCTCTCGTGGGACGGATCCTCCAAGCAGTACTTC
CASSLRWGQLSWDGSSKQYF
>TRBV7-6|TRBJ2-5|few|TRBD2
TGTGCCAGCAGCCCCTACTCCGGGACTAGCGGAAGGACCAAATCGGGACAAGAGACCCAGTACTTC
CASSPYSGTSGRTKSGQETQYF
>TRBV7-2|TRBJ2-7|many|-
TGTGCCAGCAGCTTAGGGGGACGCTACTACGAGCAGTACTTC
CASSLGGRYYEQYF
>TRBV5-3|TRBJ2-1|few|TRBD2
TGTGCCAGCAGCTTGGGGGGACTAGCGGGAGCGGCTTACAATGAGCAGTTCTTC
CASSLGGLAGAAYNEQFF
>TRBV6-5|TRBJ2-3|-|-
TGTGCCAGCAGTTACTCGAGGGGCGTTACGCAGTATTTT
CASSYSRGVTQYF
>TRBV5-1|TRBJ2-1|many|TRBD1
TGCGCCAGCAGCAGCATGGGACAGCTAAATGAGCAGTTCTTC
CASSSMGQLNEQFF
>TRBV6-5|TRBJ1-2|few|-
TGTGCCAGCAGTTACGATACAGGGAGTTTTTATGGCTACACCTTC
CASSYDTGSFYGYTF
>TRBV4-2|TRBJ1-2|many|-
TGTGCCAGCAGCCAGACGGGATGGGATGGCTACACCTTC
CASSQTGWDGYTF
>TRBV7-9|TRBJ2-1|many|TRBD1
TGTGCCAGCAGCCTTACAGGGGAGTACAATGAGCAGTTCTTC
CASSLTGEYNEQFF
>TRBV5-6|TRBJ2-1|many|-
TGTGCCAGCAGCTTGGTACAGGCCCTTGAGCAGTTCTTC
CASSLVQALEQFF
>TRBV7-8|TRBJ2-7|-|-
TGTGCCAGCAGCCACGATGTGGGGAACTACGAGCAGTACTTC
CASSHDVGNYEQYF
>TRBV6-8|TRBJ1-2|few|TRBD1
TGTGCCAGCAGTGCCCGACAGGGGGCTGGCTATGGCTACACCTTC
CASSARQGAGYGYTF
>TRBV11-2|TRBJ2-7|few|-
TGTGCCAGCAGCTTAGCCTCTATATACTCCTACGAGCAGTACTTC
CASSLASIYSYEQYF
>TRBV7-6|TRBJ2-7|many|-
TGTGCCAGCAGCTTAGCGACTAGAGGCGAGCAGTACTTC
CASSLATRGEQYF
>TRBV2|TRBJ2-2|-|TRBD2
TGTGCCAGCAGTGAAGGTCGGCGGGGGGATACCGGGGAGCTGTTTTTT
CASSEGRRGDTGELFF
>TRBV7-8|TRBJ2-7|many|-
TGTGCCAGCAGTGTCCGTCAGCGGACCTACGAGCAGTACTTC
CASSVRQRTYEQYF
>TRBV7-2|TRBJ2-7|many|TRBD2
TGTGCCAGCAGAGCGGGAGGGACCTACGAGCAGTACTTC
CASRAGGTYEQYF
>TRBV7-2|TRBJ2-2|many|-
TGTGCCAGCAGCGCGAAGCGGGCAAAGGCCGGGGAGCTGTTTTTT
CASSAKRAKAGELFF
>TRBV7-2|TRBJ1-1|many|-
TGTGCCAGCAGCTTTTACAGGAGGGGAACTGAAGCTTTCTTT
CASSFYRRGTEAFF
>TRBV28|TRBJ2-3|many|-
TGTGCCAGCAGTTTATTTGTGAGCGCAGATACGCAGTATTTT
CASSLFVSADTQYF
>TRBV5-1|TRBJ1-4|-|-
TGCGCCAGCAGCTTGGAACAGCTTAATGAAAAACTGTTTTTT
CASSLEQLNEKLFF
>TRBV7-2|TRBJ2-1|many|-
TGTGCCAGCAGCTTAGCGCAACTGGCCGAGCAGTTCTTC
CASSLAQLAEQFF
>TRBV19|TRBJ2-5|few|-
TGTGCCAGTAGTACAATCAGGGGCGCAGGAACCGGTGAGACCCAGTACTTC
CASSTIRGAGTGETQYF
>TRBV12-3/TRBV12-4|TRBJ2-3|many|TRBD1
TGTGCCAGCAGCCTTCAGGGGGCCCTTTTCCCCACAGATACGCAGTATTTT
CASSLQGALFPTDTQYF
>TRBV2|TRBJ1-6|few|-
TGTGCCAGCAGGTTCCTGGTCGATTCACCCCTCCACTTT
CASRFLVDSPLHF
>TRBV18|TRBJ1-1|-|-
TGTGCCAGCTCATCACCGGACGGAAACACTGAAGCTTTCTTT
CASSSPDGNTEAFF